Listed below are T cell receptor beta chains from one sample, sequenced in a study of cytomegalovirus exposure and HLA in healthy donors. The assay was immunoSEQ multiplex PCR, and TCRdb's table has in-frame clones only and misses some. Among around 150,000 clones listed, more than 75% were seen once. The sample comprised PBMCs. These receptors all come from a male donor in good health and CMV-seronegative. Both conserved end residues are part of each CDR3. A D gene is named only where the DNA matches it firmly. The listing skips clone size in some rows; elsewhere it reads once, few, many or a size class.

size: -; D: TRBD1; J: TRBJ2-4; V: TRBV11-2; CDR3: CASSPGTGGINIQYF; DNA: TGTGCCAGCAGCCCCGGGACAGGGGGCATAAACATTCAGTACTTC
size: -; D: TRBD2; J: TRBJ2-2; V: TRBV9; CDR3: CASSSGGLAYTGELFF; DNA: TGTGCCAGCAGCAGCGGGGGACTAGCGTACACCGGGGAGCTGTTTTTT
size: -; D: TRBD1; J: TRBJ1-1; V: TRBV6-1; CDR3: CASSEVDRTANTEAFF; DNA: TGTGCCAGCAGTGAAGTGGACAGGACAGCGAACACTGAAGCTTTCTTT
size: -; D: TRBD1; J: TRBJ1-6; V: TRBV4-3; CDR3: CASSQDRGTGSYSPLHF; DNA: TGCGCCAGCAGCCAAGATAGAGGGACAGGGTCTTACTCACCCCTCCACTTT
size: -; D: TRBD2; J: TRBJ2-5; V: TRBV7-7; CDR3: CASSSGGVQHF; DNA: TGTGCTAGCAGCTCCGGGGGGGTCCAGCACTTC
size: -; D: TRBD1; J: TRBJ1-6; V: TRBV14; CDR3: CASSLHRGLWSPLHF; DNA: TGTGCCAGCAGCCTACACAGGGGTCTCTGGTCACCCCTCCACTTT
size: -; D: TRBD1; J: TRBJ1-1; V: TRBV10-1; CDR3: CASSESGLYRGEAFF; DNA: TGCGCCAGCAGTGAGTCGGGTCTCTACAGGGGTGAAGCTTTCTTT
size: once; D: -; J: TRBJ2-4; V: TRBV30; CDR3: CAWSVRGGNIQYF; DNA: TGTGCCTGGAGTGTACGTGGGGGGAACATTCAGTACTTC
size: -; D: -; J: TRBJ1-1; V: TRBV6-5; CDR3: CASREQGTEVTEAFF; DNA: TGTGCCAGCAGGGAACAGGGCACGGAAGTCACTGAAGCTTTCTTT
size: -; D: TRBD1; J: TRBJ2-7; V: TRBV27; CDR3: CASSPGPGQLYEQYF; DNA: TGTGCCAGCAGTCCCGGCCCGGGACAGCTCTACGAGCAGTACTTC
size: -; D: -; J: TRBJ2-1; V: TRBV5-4; CDR3: CASSEISGSYNEQFF; DNA: TGTGCCAGCAGTGAGATCAGCGGCTCCTACAATGAGCAGTTCTTC
size: -; D: TRBD1; J: TRBJ2-7; V: TRBV27; CDR3: CASSLRDREGAYEQYF; DNA: TGTGCCAGCAGTTTGAGGGACAGGGAGGGGGCCTACGAGCAGTACTTC
size: -; D: TRBD2; J: TRBJ2-3; V: TRBV10-3; CDR3: CAISEAGGTDTQYF; DNA: TGTGCCATCAGTGAGGCGGGGGGCACAGATACGCAGTATTTT